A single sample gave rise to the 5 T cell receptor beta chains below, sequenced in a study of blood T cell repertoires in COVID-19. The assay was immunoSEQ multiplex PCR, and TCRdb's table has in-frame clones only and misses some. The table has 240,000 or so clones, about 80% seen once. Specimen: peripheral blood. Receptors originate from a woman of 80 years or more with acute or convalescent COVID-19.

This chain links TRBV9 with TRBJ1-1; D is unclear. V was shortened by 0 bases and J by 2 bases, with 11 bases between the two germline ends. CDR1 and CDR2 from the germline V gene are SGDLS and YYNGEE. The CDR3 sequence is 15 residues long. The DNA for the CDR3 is TGTGCCAGCAGCGTAGATGGGCCCACAAACACTGAAGCTTTCTTT. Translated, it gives CASSVDGPTNTEAFF.

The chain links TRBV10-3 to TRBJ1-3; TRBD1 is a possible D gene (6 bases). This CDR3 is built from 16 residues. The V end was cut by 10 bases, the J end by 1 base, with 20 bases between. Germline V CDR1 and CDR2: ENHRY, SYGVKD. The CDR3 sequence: CATKGEGDGSGNTIYF. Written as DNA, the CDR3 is TGTGCCACGAAAGGCGAGGGGGATGGGTCTGGAAACACCATATATTTT.

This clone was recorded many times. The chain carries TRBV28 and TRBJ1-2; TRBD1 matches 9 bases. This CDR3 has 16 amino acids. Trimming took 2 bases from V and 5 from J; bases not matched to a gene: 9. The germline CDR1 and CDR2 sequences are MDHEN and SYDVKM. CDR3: CASSLGTGPSVYGYTF. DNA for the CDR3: TGTGCCAGCAGTTTAGGGACAGGGCCCTCCGTTTATGGCTACACCTTC.

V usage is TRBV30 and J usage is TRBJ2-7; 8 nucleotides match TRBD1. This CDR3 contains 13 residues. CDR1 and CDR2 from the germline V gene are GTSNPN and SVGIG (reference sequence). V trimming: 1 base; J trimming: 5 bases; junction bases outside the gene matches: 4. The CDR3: CAWSGQGLHEQYF. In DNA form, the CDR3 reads TGTGCCTGGAGTGGACAGGGGCTTCACGAGCAGTACTTC.

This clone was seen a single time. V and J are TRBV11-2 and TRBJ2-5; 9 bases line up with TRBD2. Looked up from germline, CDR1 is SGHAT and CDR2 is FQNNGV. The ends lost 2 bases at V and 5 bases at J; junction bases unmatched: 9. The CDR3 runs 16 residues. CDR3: CASSLSRGGAAETQYF. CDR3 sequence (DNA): TGTGCCAGCAGCTTAAGCCGCGGGGGGGCCGCGGAGACCCAGTACTTC.